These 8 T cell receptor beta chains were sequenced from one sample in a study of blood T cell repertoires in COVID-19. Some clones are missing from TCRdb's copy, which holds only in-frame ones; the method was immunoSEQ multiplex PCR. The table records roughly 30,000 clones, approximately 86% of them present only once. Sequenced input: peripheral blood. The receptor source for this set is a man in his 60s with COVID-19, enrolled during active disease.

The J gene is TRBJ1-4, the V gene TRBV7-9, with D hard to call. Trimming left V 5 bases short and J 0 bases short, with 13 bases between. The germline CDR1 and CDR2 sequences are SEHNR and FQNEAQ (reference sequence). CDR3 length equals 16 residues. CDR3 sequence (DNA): TGTGCCAGCAGCCCCATGAAGAGTGCAACTAATGAAAAACTGTTTTTT. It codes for CASSPMKSATNEKLFF.

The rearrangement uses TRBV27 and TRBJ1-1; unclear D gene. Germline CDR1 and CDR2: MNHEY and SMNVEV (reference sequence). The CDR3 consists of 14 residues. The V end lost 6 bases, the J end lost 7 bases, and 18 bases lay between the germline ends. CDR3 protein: CASRPLLGVGEAFF. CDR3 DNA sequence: TGTGCCAGCAGACCCCTCCTCGGGGTTGGTGAAGCTTTCTTT.

CDR3 in amino acids: CAWSVRENTEAFF. CDR3 DNA sequence: TGTGCCTGGAGTGTACGAGAGAACACTGAAGCTTTCTTT. The chain uses TRBV30 and TRBJ1-1; D ambiguous. The V and J ends lost 0 bases and 1 base respectively, with 6 bases between them. Germline loops: CDR1 GTSNPN, CDR2 SVGIG (reference sequence). CDR3 length: 13 amino acids.

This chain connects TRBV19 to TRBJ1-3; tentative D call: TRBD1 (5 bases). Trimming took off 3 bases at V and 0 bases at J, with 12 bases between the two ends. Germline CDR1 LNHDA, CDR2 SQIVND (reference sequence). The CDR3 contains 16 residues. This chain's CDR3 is CASSIGAAGSGNTIYF. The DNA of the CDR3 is TGTGCCAGTAGTATTGGGGCGGCAGGCTCTGGAAACACCATATATTTT.

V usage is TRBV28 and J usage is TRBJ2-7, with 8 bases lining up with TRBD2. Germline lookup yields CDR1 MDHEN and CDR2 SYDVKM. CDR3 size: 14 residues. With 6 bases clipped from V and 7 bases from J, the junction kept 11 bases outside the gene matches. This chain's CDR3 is CASSLGLANKEQYF. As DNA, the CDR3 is TGTGCCAGCAGCCTAGGACTAGCCAATAAGGAGCAGTACTTC.

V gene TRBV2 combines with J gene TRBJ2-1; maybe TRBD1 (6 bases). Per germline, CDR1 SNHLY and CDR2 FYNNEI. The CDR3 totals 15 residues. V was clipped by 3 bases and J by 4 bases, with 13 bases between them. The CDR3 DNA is TGTGCCAGCAGTGAGTCAGGGGTCTCTTACAATGAGCAGTTCTTC. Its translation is CASSESGVSYNEQFF.

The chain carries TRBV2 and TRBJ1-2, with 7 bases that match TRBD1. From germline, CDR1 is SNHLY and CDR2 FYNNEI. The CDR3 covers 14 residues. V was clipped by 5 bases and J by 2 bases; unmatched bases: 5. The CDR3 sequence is CASSRGQENYGYTF. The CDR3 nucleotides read TGTGCCAGCAGTCGCGGACAGGAAAACTATGGCTACACCTTC.

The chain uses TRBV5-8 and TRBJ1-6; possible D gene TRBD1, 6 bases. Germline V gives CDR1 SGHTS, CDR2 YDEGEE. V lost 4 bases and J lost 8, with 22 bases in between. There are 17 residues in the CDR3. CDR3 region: CASSPGHNPRTDSPLHF. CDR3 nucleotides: TGTGCCAGCAGCCCGGGACATAACCCCCGGACGGATTCACCCCTCCACTTT.